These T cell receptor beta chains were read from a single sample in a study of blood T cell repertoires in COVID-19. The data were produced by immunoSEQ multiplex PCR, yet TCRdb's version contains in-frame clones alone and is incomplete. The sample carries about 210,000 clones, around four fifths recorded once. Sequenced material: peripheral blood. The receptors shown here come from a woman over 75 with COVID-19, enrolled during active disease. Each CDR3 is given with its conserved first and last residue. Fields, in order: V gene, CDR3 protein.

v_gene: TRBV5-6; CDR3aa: CASSSKPVEDRNSPLHF
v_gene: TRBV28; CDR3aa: CASSFLGPSGANVLTF
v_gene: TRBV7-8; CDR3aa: CASSLAGGTSGRGVTQYF
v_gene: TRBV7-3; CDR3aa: CASSRLRETEAFF
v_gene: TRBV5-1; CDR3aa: CASSADSEQYF
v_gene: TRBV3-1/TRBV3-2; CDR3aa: CASRHLRGDRGGYTF
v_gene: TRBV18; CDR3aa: CASSRGQGGGYTF
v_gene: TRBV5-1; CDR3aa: CASSLGGNYGYTF
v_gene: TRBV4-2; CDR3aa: CASSQGPGGSDSSPLHF
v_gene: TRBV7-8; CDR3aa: CASSPKNTEAFF
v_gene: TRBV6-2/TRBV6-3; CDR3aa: CASSPGTGGASSSPLHF
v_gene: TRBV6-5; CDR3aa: CASSLGGRGKGTQYF
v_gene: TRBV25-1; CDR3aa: CASRRDSYYGYTF
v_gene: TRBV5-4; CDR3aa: CASSIREVSYEQYF
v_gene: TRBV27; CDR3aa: CASSPWDRVGYGYTF
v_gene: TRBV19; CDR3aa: CASSMDRGEAFF
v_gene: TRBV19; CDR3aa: CASRFGRESNQPQHF
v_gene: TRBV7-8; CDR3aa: CASSLAGGYEQYF
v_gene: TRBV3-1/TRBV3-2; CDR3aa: CASSQGNRGLHTDTQYF
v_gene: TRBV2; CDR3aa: CASKERGAVSSTDTQYF
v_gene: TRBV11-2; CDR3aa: CASSHGQGRETQYF
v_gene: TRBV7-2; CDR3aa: CASSRDRGGEKLFF
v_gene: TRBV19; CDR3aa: CASTIGLAGGREQFF
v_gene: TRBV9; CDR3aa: CASSVGQGGNTEAFF
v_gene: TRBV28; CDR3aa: CASSDIAGHKETQYF
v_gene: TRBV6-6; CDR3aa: CASIKDRDRLGGYTF
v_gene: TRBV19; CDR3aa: CASTAEDVDTQYF
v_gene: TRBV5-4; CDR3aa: CASSSHSSYEQYF
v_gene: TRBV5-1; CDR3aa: CASSSDSSGNTIYF
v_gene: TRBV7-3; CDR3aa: CASSSAGQGYNEQFF
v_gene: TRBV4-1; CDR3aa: CASSQEAYGYTF
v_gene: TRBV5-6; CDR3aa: CASSFGTGMGNQPQHF
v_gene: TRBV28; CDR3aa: CATRVGVAFF
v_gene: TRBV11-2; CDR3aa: CASSLGRYPNVLTF
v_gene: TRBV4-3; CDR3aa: CASSQVLGVDTIYF
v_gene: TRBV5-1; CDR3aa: CASSSGGMNTEAFF
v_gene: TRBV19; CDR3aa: CASTALIAGGRVDTQYF
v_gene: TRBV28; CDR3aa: CASSLFQGLYGYTF
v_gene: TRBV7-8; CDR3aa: CASSLGTSIETQYF
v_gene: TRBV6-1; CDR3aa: CASSEGTGSTF
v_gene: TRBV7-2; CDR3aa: CASSERTTGGGNGYTF
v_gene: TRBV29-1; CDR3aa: CSVDGGGLIETQYF
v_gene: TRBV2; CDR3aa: CASSQGLGGVTEAFF
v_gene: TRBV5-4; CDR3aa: CASSSGTGTGNTIYF
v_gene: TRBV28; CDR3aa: CASRTPGQPRSNTGELFF
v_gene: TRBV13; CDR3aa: CASSSGVFTDTQYF
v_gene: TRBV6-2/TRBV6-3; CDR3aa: CASSYPQGAERPEQYF
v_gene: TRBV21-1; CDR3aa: CASSKDPGNEQFF
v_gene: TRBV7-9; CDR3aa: CASSRTSGGTDTQYF